The TCR beta chain under discussion was sequenced for a study of regulatory T cells in long-lasting Graves disease. Study outcomes and limitations: What was studied was peripheral blood only, and not thyroid tissue. Public clonotype sharing was higher in persistent than newly diagnosed patients. Relative to newly diagnosed Graves' patients, persistent ones had lower TCR diversity.

Concerning this clonotype: Its antigen is undetermined.

This sample's time point: persistent/refractory GD, antithyroid drugs over 5 years with positive TRAb. PBMCs provided the RNA from which the TCR library was made. For TCR beta, libraries came from iRepertoire HTBI primers and Arm-PCR of CDR3 regions. TCRdb recomputed calls from the multiplex PCR reads with MiXCR, one row per CDR3 protein. The repertoire holds roughly 300,000 distinct CDR3 sequences, with less than 20% as singletons. Germline CDR1 reads WSHSY; CDR2 reads SAAADI. The ends were cut back, 0 bases at V and 4 bases at J, with 7 bases in the middle. The CDR3 has 13 amino acids. The sequence came from a female donor with Graves disease. This rearrangement joins TRBV10-2 to TRBJ2-7, with D possibly matching TRBD1 (6 bases). Sequenced material: peripheral blood mononuclear cells (PBMCs), taken when the disease was refractory, from a patient treated with antithyroid drugs. The CDR3 region has the DNA TGCGCCAGCAGTGAGTCAGGGGGTTACGAGCAGTACTTC. As protein: CASSESGGYEQYF.